The 27 T cell receptor beta chains below were found in one sample sequenced in a study of blood T cell repertoires in COVID-19. Only in-frame clones appear in the TCRdb table, and some are missing; sequencing was by immunoSEQ multiplex PCR. The table has some 130,000 clones, 60% to 80% seen once. Sequencing was performed on peripheral blood. The receptor source for this set is a man aged 55 to 70 who had recovered from COVID-19.

This clone was seen a handful of times. Here the CDR3 reads CSVRGGRNQPQHF. CDR3 DNA: TGCAGCGTTAGGGGGGGTCGAAATCAGCCCCAGCATTTT. V gene TRBV29-1 combines with J gene TRBJ1-5, with D perhaps TRBD1 (6 bases). Trimming removed 5 bases from V and 4 bases from J, with 12 bases in between. The CDR3 consists of 13 residues. Germline V gives CDR1 SQVTM, CDR2 ANQGSEA.

The chain uses TRBV19 and TRBJ1-5; 9 bases fit TRBD1. Per germline, CDR1 LNHDA and CDR2 SQIVND (reference sequence). Germline trimming cut 6 bases from V and 6 bases from J; bases unmatched to any gene: 0. The CDR3 has 12 residues. The CDR3 reads CASRDRGQPQHF. CDR3 in DNA: TGTGCCAGTAGGGACAGGGGTCAGCCCCAGCATTTT.

The rearrangement joins TRBV20-1 to TRBJ2-4; the D is unclear. V shed 3 bases and J shed 9 bases, with 12 bases lying between them. This CDR3 is 12 amino acids long. Germline values: CDR1 DFQATT, CDR2 SNEGSKA (reference sequence). The CDR3 protein is CSASIDLGIQYF. The CDR3 DNA is TGCAGTGCTAGTATCGACTTGGGCATTCAGTACTTC.

The rearrangement links TRBV28 to TRBJ1-2, with D hard to call. The ends were cut back, 2 bases at V and 6 bases at J, with 10 bases in the middle. The CDR3 consists of 13 residues. CDR1 and CDR2 (germline): MDHEN, SYDVKM. The CDR3 here is CASSLGQEDGYTF. The CDR3, as DNA: TGTGCCAGCAGTTTAGGGCAGGAGGATGGCTACACCTTC.

This chain uses TRBV5-4 with TRBJ1-2, with no clear D. V lost 0 bases and J 0 bases, leaving 12 bases between the germline ends. The CDR3 runs 16 residues. CDR1 is SGHNT, CDR2 YYREEE, per germline (reference sequence). The DNA for the CDR3 is TGTGCCAGCAGCTTGGAGGCAGGCAGACCTAACTATGGCTACACCTTC. Amino acid sequence: CASSLEAGRPNYGYTF.

The chain carries TRBV2 and TRBJ1-5; D is uncertain. The CDR3 is 12 residues long. Trimming pared 5 bases from V and 5 bases from J, leaving 7 bases between. Germline CDR1 reads SNHLY; CDR2 reads FYNNEI. The CDR3 loop reads CASSSGYQPQHF. The CDR3 coding sequence is TGTGCCAGCAGTTCGGGTTATCAGCCCCAGCATTTT.

The chain carries TRBV21-1 and TRBJ2-2; the table gives TRBD2 as D, unverified against the DNA. TRBV21-1 corresponds to a pseudogene. The CDR3 is 14 amino acids. CDR3 sequence (DNA): TGTGCCAGCCCCATGACTAGTCGATTCGGGGAGCTGTTTTTT. It specifies CASPMTSRFGELFF.

The chain links TRBV29-1 to TRBJ2-5, with no clear D. V gave up 5 bases and J gave up 4 bases, with 8 bases separating them. From germline, CDR1 is SQVTM and CDR2 ANQGSEA. The CDR3 totals 11 residues. In DNA, the CDR3 is TGCAGCGTTTCACGCAGAGAGACCCAGTACTTC. Translation gives CSVSRRETQYF.

The chain joins TRBV7-9 to TRBJ1-1; D not certain. Trimming took off 3 bases at V and 7 bases at J, with 9 bases between the two ends. Germline V gene data show CDR1 as SEHNR and CDR2 as FQNEAQ (reference sequence). The CDR3 extends over 12 amino acids. The chain's CDR3 is CASSLLTDEAFF. DNA of the CDR3: TGTGCCAGCAGCTTGCTTACAGATGAAGCTTTCTTT.

In this sample, this clone turned up a few times. This chain joins TRBV5-1 and TRBJ1-1; 8 bases line up with TRBD1. The CDR3 spans 15 residues. V lost 4 bases, J lost 0 bases, and 5 bases stayed unmatched. From germline, CDR1 is SGHRS and CDR2 YFSETQ. CDR3 loop: CASSLRQGLNTEAFF. In DNA form, the CDR3 reads TGCGCCAGCAGCCTTCGACAGGGGTTGAACACTGAAGCTTTCTTT.

The chain recombines TRBV5-1 with TRBJ1-1; the match to TRBD1 covers 9 bases. The V and J ends lost 4 bases and 4 bases, in that order; junction bases with no gene match: 8. The length of the CDR3 is 15 residues. Germline CDR1 SGHRS, CDR2 YFSETQ. The CDR3 region is CASSAGGQGGTEAFF. The CDR3 DNA follows: TGCGCCAGCAGCGCGGGGGGACAGGGAGGCACTGAAGCTTTCTTT.

The V gene is TRBV6-6, the J gene TRBJ2-3; 7 nucleotides match TRBD1. Trimming removed 8 bases from V and 6 bases from J; junction bases left unmatched: 8. CDR3 length equals 13 residues. The germline CDR1 and CDR2 sequences are MNHNY and SVGAGI (reference sequence). Here the CDR3 reads CASSQGQWDTQYF. CDR3 nucleotides: TGTGCCAGCTCCCAGGGACAGTGGGATACGCAGTATTTT.

The sample holds a few counts of this clone. This chain uses TRBV7-9 with TRBJ2-7, with 7 bases lining up with TRBD1. V gave up 5 bases and J gave up 6 bases; unmatched junction bases: 10. Germline loops: CDR1 SEHNR, CDR2 FQNEAQ (reference sequence). The length of the CDR3 is 14 residues. The CDR3 protein is CASSQSEGALEQYF. CDR3 nucleotide sequence: TGTGCCAGCAGCCAGAGCGAGGGGGCTCTCGAGCAGTACTTC.

This chain's CDR3 is CASSEAGAPYEQYF. The CDR3 coding sequence is TGTGCCAGCAGTGAAGCGGGCGCCCCCTACGAGCAGTACTTC. The chain recombines TRBV28 with TRBJ2-7, with D maybe TRBD2 (6 bases). The CDR3 is made up of 14 amino acids. In germline, CDR1 is MDHEN, CDR2 SYDVKM. Trimming took off 5 bases at V and 2 bases at J, with 13 bases between the two ends.

The chain uses TRBV6-6 and TRBJ2-3, with TRBD2 identical over 15 bases. This CDR3 has 16 residues. The junction had 8 bases not matched to a gene; V was cut back by 6 bases and J by 7 bases. CDR1 is MNHNY, CDR2 SVGAGI, per germline (reference sequence). The CDR3 spells CASSPRTSGGVHTQYF. DNA for the CDR3: TGTGCCAGCAGCCCACGGACTAGCGGGGGGGTCCATACGCAGTATTTT.

This clone occurred once. This chain uses TRBV5-4 with TRBJ2-7, with a possible D match to TRBD1 (5 bases). Germline loops: CDR1 SGHNT, CDR2 YYREEE (reference sequence). V shed 0 bases and J shed 3 bases, with 7 bases lying between them. There are 13 residues in the CDR3. CDR3 DNA: TGTGCCAGCAGCTTGGACAGGAACTACGAGCAGTACTTC. As protein: CASSLDRNYEQYF.

The chain combines TRBV20-1 with TRBJ2-7; no firm D call. This CDR3 comprises 11 residues. Germline CDR1 is DFQATT and CDR2 is SNEGSKA (reference sequence). The ends were cut back, 8 bases at V and 2 bases at J, with 10 bases in the middle. CDR3 nucleotide sequence: TGCAGTACAAGTAATACCTACGAGCAGTACTTC. This codes for CSTSNTYEQYF.

This chain connects TRBV10-3 to TRBJ2-5, with D possibly being TRBD2 (5 bases). Germline CDR1 is ENHRY and CDR2 is SYGVKD. V was trimmed by 2 bases and J by 5 bases, leaving 6 bases between them. The CDR3 runs to 12 residues. The chain's CDR3 is CAISEPGETQYF. CDR3 nucleotides: TGTGCCATCAGTGAGCCGGGGGAGACCCAGTACTTC.

Only one count was recorded for this clone. The chain links TRBV7-2 to TRBJ2-1, with 10 bases that match TRBD1. Germline V gene lookup returns CDR1 SGHTA and CDR2 FQGNSA. V lost 5 bases to trimming and J lost 6 bases; unmatched junction nucleotides: 7. The CDR3 is 15 residues long. CDR3 protein: CASSPGQGPFNEQFF. The CDR3 bases are TGTGCCAGCAGCCCGGGACAGGGGCCCTTCAATGAGCAGTTCTTC.

The chain combines TRBV12-3 or TRBV12-4 with TRBJ1-2; D perhaps matches TRBD1 (6 bases). V lost 3 bases and J 8 bases, leaving 13 bases between the germline ends. The CDR3 consists of 13 residues. CDR3 residues: CASSLGGAPGYTF. The CDR3 region has the DNA TGTGCCAGCAGTTTGGGGGGGGCGCCGGGCTACACCTTC.

The chain combines TRBV6-5 with TRBJ2-6; D may be TRBD1 (5 bases). V was trimmed by 6 bases and J by 4 bases, leaving 10 bases between them. The CDR3 contains 14 residues. The germline V gene encodes CDR1 MNHEY and CDR2 SVGAGI. As DNA, the CDR3 is TGTGCCAGCAGCCGACAGTCGGGGGCCAACGTCCTGACTTTC. As protein: CASSRQSGANVLTF.

The chain recombines TRBV28 with TRBJ2-3; TRBD1 aligns across 9 bases. With 6 bases clipped from V and 0 bases from J, the junction kept 4 bases outside the gene matches. Germline V gene lookup returns CDR1 MDHEN and CDR2 SYDVKM. The CDR3 totals 15 residues. The CDR3 DNA follows: TGTGCCAGCAGGGGGGGACAGGGTAGCACAGATACGCAGTATTTT. The encoded protein is CASRGGQGSTDTQYF.

The rearrangement links TRBV19 to TRBJ2-3, with TRBD2 matching over 12 bases. CDR3 length: 17 amino acids. Per germline, CDR1 LNHDA and CDR2 SQIVND (reference sequence). Trimming cost V 6 bases and J 2 bases; bases outside gene matches: 9. In DNA, the CDR3 is TGTGCCAGTAGCCCGTTACTAGCGGGGGGCCCCACAGATACGCAGTATTTT. It encodes CASSPLLAGGPTDTQYF. Filled out from reference TRBV19 and TRBJ2-3, the complete variable domain reads DGGITQSPKYLFRKEGQNVTLSCEQNLNHDAMYWYRQDPGQGLRLIYYSQIVNDFQKGDIAEGYSVSREKKESFPLTVTSAQKNPTAFYLCASSPLLAGGPTDTQYFGPGTRLTVL.

This clone was picked up a small number of times. V gene TRBV7-2 combines with J gene TRBJ2-5; 14 bases are shared with TRBD2. The CDR3 spans 18 residues. In germline, CDR1 is SGHTA, CDR2 FQGNSA. The ends lost 0 bases at V and 4 bases at J; junction bases unmatched: 7. CDR3 sequence reads: CASSLAGLAGARAETQYF. The CDR3 DNA follows: TGTGCCAGCAGCTTAGCGGGACTAGCGGGAGCCCGTGCAGAGACCCAGTACTTC. Full variable domain (rest looked up from reference TRBV7-2 and TRBJ2-5): GAGVSQSPSNKVTEKGKDVELRCDPISGHTALYWYRQSLGQGLEFLIYFQGNSAPDKSGLPSDRFSAERTGGSVSTLTIQRTQQEDSAVYLCASSLAGLAGARAETQYFGPGTRLLVL.

V and J are TRBV7-8 and TRBJ1-2; 9 nucleotides line up with TRBD1. The CDR3 sequence is 14 residues long. The V and J ends lost 4 bases and 5 bases, in that order; junction bases with no gene match: 5. The germline gives CDR1 SGHVS, CDR2 FQNEAQ. CDR3 sequence (DNA): TGTGCCAGCAGCTCTAGGACAGGGGAGTATGGCTACACCTTC. Its protein is CASSSRTGEYGYTF. Variable domain in full (rest from reference TRBV7-8 and TRBJ1-2): GAGVSQSPRYKVAKRGQDVALRCDPISGHVSLFWYQQALGQGPEFLTYFQNEAQLDKSGLPSDRFFAERPEGSVSTLKIQRTQQEDSAVYLCASSSRTGEYGYTFGSGTRLTVV.

The chain has TRBV9 and TRBJ2-7; the D is unclear. Looked up from germline, CDR1 is SGDLS and CDR2 is YYNGEE. Trimming stripped 0 bases from V and 5 bases from J, with 15 bases between. The CDR3 runs to 15 residues. Here the CDR3 DNA reads TGTGCCAGCAGCGTAGGTGATAGCCTTAGACACGAGCAGTACTTC. It is translated as CASSVGDSLRHEQYF. Complete variable domain (other parts from reference TRBV9 and TRBJ2-7): DSGVTQTPKHLITATGQRVTLRCSPRSGDLSVYWYQQSLDQGLQFLIQYYNGEERAKGNILERFSAQQFPDLHSELNLSSLELGDSALYFCASSVGDSLRHEQYFGPGTRLTVT.

The chain combines TRBV7-9 with TRBJ1-4; 8 bases line up with TRBD1. CDR1 and CDR2 from the germline V gene are SEHNR and FQNEAQ (reference sequence). This CDR3 has 15 amino acids. The V and J ends lost 5 bases and 2 bases, in that order; junction bases with no gene match: 4. CDR3 bases: TGTGCCAGCAGCATTGCAGGGGGCACTAATGAAAAACTGTTTTTT. Protein product: CASSIAGGTNEKLFF.